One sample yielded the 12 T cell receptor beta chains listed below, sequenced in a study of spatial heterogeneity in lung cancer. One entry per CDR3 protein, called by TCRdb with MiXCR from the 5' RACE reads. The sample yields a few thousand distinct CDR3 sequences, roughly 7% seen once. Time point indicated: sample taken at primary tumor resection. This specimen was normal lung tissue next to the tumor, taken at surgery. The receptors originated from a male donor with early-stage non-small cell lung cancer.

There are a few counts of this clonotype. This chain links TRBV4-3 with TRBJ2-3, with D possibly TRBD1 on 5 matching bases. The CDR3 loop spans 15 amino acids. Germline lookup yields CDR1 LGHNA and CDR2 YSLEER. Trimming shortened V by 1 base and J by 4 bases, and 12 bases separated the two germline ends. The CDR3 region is CASSQAPGWADTQYF. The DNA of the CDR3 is TGCGCCAGCAGCCAAGCCCCAGGGTGGGCAGATACGCAGTATTTT.

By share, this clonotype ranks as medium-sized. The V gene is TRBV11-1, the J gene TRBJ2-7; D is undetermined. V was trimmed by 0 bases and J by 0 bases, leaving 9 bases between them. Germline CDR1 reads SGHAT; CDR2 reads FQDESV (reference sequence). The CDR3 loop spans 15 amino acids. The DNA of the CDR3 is TGTGCCAGCAGCTTAGCGGGCAGTATCTCCTACGAGCAGTACTTC. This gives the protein CASSLAGSISYEQYF.

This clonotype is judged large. This chain's CDR3 is CASSPAFRTSGGNEQFF. CDR3 in DNA: TGTGCCAGCTCACCCGCATTTCGGACTAGCGGGGGCAATGAGCAGTTCTTC. The rearrangement joins TRBV18 to TRBJ2-1, with TRBD2 matching 13 bases. The junction had 8 bases not matched to a gene; V was cut back by 3 bases and J by 6 bases. Germline V gene lookup returns CDR1 KGHSH and CDR2 LQKENI. CDR3 length: 17 amino acids.

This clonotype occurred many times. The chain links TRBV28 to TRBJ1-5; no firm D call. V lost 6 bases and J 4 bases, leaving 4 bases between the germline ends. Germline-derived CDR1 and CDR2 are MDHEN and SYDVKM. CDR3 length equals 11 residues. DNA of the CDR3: TGTGCCAGCAGCGGTAATCAGCCCCAGCATTTT. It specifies CASSGNQPQHF.

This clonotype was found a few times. CDR3 sequence (DNA): TGTGCCAGCAGTTTTGGGTTGGAGACCCAGTACTTC. Its translation is CASSFGLETQYF. The chain combines TRBV12-3 or TRBV12-4 with TRBJ2-5, with D unresolved. With 3 bases removed from V and 5 bases from J, the gap between germline ends came to 7 bases. The CDR3 has 12 amino acids.

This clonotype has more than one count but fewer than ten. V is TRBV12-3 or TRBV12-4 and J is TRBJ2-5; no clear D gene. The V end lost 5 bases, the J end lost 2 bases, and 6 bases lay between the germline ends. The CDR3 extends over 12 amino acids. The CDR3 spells CASSGIQETQYF. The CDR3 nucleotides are TGTGCCAGCAGTGGAATTCAAGAGACCCAGTACTTC.

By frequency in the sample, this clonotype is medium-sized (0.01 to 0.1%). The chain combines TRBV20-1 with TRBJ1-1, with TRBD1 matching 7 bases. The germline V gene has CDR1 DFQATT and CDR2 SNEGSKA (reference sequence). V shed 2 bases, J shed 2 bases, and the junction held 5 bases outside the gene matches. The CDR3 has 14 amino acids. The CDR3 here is CSARKQGSNTEAFF. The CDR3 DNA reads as TGCAGTGCTAGAAAACAGGGGTCAAACACTGAAGCTTTCTTT.

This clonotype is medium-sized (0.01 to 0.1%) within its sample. The CDR3 nucleotides are TGTGCCAGCAGCCGTCAAGGGCAGGCTGAAGCTTTCTTT. The encoded protein is CASSRQGQAEAFF. The gene calls are TRBV7-2 and TRBJ1-1; D gene ambiguous. V lost 5 bases to trimming and J lost 6 bases, with 13 bases between them. Germline V gives CDR1 SGHTA, CDR2 FQGNSA. This CDR3 is built from 13 residues.

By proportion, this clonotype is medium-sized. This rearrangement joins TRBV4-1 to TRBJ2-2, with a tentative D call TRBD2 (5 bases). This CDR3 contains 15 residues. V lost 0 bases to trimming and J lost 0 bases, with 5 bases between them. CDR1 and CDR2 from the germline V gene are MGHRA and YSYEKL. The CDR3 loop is CASSQDSANTGELFF. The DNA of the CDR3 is TGCGCCAGCAGCCAAGATAGCGCGAACACCGGGGAGCTGTTTTTT.

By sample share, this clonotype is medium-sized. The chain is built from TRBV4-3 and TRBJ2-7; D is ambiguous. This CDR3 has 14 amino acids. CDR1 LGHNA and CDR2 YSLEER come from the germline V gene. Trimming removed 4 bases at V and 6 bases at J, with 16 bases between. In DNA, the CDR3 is TGCGCCAGCAGCCCTTCAAGAGGCGTCTTCGAGCAGTACTTC. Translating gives CASSPSRGVFEQYF.

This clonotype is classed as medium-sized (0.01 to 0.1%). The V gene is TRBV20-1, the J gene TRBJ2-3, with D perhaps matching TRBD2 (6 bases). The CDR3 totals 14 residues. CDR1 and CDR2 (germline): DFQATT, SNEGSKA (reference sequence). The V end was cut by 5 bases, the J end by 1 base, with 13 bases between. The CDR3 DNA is TGCAGTGCTTTCCGGGAGATGGGCACAGATACGCAGTATTTT. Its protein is CSAFREMGTDTQYF.

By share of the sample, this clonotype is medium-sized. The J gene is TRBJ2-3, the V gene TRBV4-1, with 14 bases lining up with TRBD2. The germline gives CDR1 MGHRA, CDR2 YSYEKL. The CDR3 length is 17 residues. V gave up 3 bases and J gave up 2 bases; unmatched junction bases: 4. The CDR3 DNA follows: TGCGCCAGCAGCCAGGAGACTAGCGGGGGGGCCACAGATACGCAGTATTTT. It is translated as CASSQETSGGATDTQYF.